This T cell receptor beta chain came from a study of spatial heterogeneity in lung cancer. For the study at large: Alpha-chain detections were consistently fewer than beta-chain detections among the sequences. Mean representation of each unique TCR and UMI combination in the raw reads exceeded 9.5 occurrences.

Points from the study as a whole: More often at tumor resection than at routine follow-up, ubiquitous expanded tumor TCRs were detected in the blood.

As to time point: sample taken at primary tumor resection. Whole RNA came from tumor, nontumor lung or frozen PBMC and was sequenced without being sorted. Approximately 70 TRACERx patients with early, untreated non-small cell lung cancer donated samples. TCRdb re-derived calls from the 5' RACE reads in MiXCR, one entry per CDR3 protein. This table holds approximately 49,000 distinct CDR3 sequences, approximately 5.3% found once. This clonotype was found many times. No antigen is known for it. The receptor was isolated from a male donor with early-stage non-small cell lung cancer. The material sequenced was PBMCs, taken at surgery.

The CDR3 DNA is TGCAGTGCTACGATACTAGCGGGAGTGGACGATACGCAGTATTTT. Translating it yields CSATILAGVDDTQYF. The chain combines TRBV20-1 with TRBJ2-3, with 11 bases fitting TRBD2. This CDR3 has 15 residues. CDR1 is DFQATT and CDR2 is SNEGSKA in the germline V gene (reference sequence). V was clipped by 4 bases and J by 6 bases; unmatched bases: 9.